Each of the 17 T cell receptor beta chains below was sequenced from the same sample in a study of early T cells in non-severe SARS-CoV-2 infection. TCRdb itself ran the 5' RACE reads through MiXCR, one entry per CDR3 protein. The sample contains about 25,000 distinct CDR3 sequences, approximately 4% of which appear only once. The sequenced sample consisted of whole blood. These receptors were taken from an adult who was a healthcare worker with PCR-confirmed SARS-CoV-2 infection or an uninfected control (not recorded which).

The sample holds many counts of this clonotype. CDR3 sequence: CASSLVGSGELFF. The CDR3 nucleotides read TGCGCCAGCAGCTTGGTAGGCTCCGGGGAGCTGTTTTTT. The chain combines TRBV5-1 with TRBJ2-2; D is unclear. This CDR3 contains 13 residues. Per germline, CDR1 SGHRS and CDR2 YFSETQ. V was clipped by 0 bases and J by 6 bases, with 6 bases between them.

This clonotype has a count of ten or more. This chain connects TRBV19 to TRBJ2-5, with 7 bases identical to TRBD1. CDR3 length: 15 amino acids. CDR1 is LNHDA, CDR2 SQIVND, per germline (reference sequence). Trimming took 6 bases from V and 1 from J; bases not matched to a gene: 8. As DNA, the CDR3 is TGTGCCAGTAGCACCCAAGGGGGCTCCCAAGAGACCCAGTACTTC. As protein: CASSTQGGSQETQYF.

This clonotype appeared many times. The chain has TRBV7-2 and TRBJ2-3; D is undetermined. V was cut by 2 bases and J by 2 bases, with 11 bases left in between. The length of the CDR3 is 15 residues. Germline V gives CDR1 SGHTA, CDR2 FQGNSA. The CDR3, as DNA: TGTGCCAGCAGCTTAACTGGGCAGTCCACAGATACGCAGTATTTT. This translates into CASSLTGQSTDTQYF.

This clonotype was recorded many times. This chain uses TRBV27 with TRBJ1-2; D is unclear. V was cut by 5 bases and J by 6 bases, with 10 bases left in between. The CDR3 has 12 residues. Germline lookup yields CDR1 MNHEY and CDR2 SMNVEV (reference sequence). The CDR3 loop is CASSKGMNGYTF. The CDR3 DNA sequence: TGTGCCAGCAGTAAGGGTATGAATGGCTACACCTTC.

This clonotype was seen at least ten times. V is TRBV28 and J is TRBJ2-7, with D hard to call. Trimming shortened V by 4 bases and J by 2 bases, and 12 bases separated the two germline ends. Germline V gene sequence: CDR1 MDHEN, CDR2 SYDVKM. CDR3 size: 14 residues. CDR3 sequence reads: CASSYLTTTYEQYF. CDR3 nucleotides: TGTGCCAGCAGTTATCTCACGACAACCTACGAGCAGTACTTC.

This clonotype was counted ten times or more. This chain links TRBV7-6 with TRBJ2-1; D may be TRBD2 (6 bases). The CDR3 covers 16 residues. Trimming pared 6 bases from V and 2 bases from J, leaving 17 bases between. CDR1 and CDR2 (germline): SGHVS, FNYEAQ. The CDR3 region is CASSLLSPGAYNEQFF. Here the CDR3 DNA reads TGTGCCAGCAGTCTTCTCTCCCCGGGAGCCTACAATGAGCAGTTCTTC. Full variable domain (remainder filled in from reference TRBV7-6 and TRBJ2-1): GAGVSQSPRYKVTKRGQDVALRCDPISGHVSLYWYRQALGQGPEFLTYFNYEAQQDKSGLPNDRFSAERPEGSISTLTIQRTEQRDSAMYRCASSLLSPGAYNEQFFGPGTRLTVL.

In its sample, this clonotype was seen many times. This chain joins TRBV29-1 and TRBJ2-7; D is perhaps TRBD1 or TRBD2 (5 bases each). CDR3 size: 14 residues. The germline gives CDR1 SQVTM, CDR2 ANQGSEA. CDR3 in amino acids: CSTITGTGGHEQYF. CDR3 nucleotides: TGCAGTACCATCACCGGGACCGGTGGCCACGAGCAGTACTTC.

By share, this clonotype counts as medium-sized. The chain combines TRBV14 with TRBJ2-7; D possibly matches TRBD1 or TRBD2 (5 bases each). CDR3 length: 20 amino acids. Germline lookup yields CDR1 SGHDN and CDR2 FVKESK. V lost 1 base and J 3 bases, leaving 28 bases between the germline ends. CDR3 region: CASSQVPGRNARGRLYEQYF. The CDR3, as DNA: TGTGCCAGCAGCCAAGTCCCGGGACGGAACGCACGTGGGAGACTCTACGAGCAGTACTTC. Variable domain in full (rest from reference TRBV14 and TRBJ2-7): EAGVTQFPSHSVIEKGQTVTLRCDPISGHDNLYWYRRVMGKEIKFLLHFVKESKQDESGMPNNRFLAERTGGTYSTLKVQPAELEDSGVYFCASSQVPGRNARGRLYEQYFGPGTRLTVT.

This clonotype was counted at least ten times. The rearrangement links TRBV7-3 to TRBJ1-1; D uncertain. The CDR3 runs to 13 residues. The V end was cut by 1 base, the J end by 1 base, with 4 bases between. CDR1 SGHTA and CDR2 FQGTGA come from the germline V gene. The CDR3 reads CASSLKRNTEAFF. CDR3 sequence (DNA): TGTGCCAGCAGCTTAAAGAGGAACACTGAAGCTTTCTTT.

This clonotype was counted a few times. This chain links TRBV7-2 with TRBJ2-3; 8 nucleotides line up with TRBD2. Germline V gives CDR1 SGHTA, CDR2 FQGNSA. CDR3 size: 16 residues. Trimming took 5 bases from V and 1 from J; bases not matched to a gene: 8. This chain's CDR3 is CASSTTTSARTDTQYF. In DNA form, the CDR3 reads TGTGCCAGCAGCACCACGACTAGCGCCCGCACAGATACGCAGTATTTT.

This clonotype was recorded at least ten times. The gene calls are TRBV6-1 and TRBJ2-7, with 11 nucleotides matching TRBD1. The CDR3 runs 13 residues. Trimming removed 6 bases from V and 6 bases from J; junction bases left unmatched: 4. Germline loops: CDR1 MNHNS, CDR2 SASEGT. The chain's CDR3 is CASRPGQGVEQYF. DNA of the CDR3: TGTGCCAGCAGACCGGGACAGGGGGTCGAGCAGTACTTC.

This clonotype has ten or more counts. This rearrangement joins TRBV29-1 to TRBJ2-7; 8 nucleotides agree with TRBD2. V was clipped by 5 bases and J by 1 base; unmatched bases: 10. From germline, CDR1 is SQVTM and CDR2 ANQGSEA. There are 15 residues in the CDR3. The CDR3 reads CSVLSSGTSSYEQYF. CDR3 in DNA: TGCAGCGTTTTGTCTTCCGGGACTAGTTCCTACGAGCAGTACTTC.

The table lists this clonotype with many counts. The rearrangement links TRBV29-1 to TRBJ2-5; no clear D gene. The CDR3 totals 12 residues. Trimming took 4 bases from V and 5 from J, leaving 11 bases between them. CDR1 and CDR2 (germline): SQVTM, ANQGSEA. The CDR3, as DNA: TGCAGCGTTGTCTGGGTCGGGGAGACCCAGTACTTC. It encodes CSVVWVGETQYF.

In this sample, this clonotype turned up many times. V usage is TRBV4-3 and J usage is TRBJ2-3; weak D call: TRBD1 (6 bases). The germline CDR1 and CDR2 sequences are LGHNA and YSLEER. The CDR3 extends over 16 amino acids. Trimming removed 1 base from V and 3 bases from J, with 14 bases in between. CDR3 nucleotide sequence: TGCGCCAGCAGCCAAGGGGGGCGTCTAATGACAGATACGCAGTATTTT. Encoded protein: CASSQGGRLMTDTQYF.

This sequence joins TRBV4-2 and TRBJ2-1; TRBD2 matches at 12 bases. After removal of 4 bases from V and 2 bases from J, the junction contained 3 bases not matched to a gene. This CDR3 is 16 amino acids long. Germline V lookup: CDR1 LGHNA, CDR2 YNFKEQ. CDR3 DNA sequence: TGTGCCAGCAGCCTTCTAGCGGGAGGGGCCTACAATGAGCAGTTCTTC. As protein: CASSLLAGGAYNEQFF.

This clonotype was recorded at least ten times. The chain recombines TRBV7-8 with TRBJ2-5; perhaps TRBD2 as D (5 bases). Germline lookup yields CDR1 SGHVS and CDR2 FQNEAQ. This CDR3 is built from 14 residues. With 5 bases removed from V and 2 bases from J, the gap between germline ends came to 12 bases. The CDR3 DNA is TGTGCCAGCAGCCTTGGGAGAAATCAAGAGACCCAGTACTTC. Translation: CASSLGRNQETQYF.

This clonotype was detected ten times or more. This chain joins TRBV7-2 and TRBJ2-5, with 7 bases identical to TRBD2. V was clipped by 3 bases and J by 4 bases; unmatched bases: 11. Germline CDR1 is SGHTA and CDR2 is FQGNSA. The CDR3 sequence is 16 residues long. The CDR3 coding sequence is TGTGCCAGCAGCTTGCTAGCGGCCGGAGGGTTAGAGACCCAGTACTTC. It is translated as CASSLLAAGGLETQYF.